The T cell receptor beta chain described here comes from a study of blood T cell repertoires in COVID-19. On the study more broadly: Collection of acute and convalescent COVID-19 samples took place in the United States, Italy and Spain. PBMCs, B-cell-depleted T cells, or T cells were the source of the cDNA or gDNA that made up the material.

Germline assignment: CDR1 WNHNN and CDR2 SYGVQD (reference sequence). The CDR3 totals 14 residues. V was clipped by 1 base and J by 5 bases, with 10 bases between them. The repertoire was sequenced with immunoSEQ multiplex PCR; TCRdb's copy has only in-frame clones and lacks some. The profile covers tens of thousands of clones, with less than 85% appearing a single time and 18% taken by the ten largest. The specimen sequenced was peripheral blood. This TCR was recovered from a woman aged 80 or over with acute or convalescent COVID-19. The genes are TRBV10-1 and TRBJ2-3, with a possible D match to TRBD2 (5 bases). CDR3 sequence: CASSEYEGRDTQYF. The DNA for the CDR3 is TGCGCCAGCAGTGAGTATGAGGGCCGAGATACGCAGTATTTT.